The present T cell receptor (beta chain) was sequenced within a study of CD8 T cells in Susac syndrome. Study-wide context: Treatment status at blood draw for the Susac syndrome patients was therapy-naive, corticosteroids, or intravenous immunoglobulin alone.

This CDR3 contains 15 residues. CDR1 SEHNR and CDR2 FQNEAQ come from the germline V gene (reference sequence). The germline V and J ends were trimmed by 8 bases and 5 bases, with 22 bases remaining between them. Sequencing of TCR beta was performed on blood CD8+ and CD4+ T cells. It was negative isolation that provided the CD8+ and CD4+ T cells, whereas TEMRA cells were enriched by FACS. After extraction with the RNeasy kit, about 0.45 to 1 ug of the RNA was reverse transcribed using random hexamers. MiXCR, run by TCRdb on the immunoSEQ multiplex PCR reads, gives a single entry per CDR3 protein. This table has 150,000 to 190,000 distinct CDR3 sequences, roughly 95% appearing once.

J is TRBJ2-7 and V is TRBV7-9; possible D gene TRBD1, 6 bases. The clonotype comes from a human donor with Susac syndrome. Sequencing was performed on CD4+ T cells from PBMCs. The CDR3 protein is CASHSGTLSIHEQYF. Here the CDR3 DNA reads TGTGCCAGCCATTCCGGGACACTAAGTATCCACGAGCAGTACTTC.